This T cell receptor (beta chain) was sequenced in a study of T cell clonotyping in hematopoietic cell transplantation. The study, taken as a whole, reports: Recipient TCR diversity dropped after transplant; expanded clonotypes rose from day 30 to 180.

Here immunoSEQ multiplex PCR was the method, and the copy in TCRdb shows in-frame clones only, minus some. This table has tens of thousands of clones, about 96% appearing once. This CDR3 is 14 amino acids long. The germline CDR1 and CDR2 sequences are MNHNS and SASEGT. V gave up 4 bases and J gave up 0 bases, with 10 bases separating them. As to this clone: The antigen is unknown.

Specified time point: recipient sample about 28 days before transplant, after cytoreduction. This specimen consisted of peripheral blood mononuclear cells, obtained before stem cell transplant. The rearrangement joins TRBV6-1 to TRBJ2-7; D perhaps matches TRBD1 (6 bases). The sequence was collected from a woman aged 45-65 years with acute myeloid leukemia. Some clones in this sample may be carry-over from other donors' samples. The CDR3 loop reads CASSGYRDSYEQYF. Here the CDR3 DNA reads TGTGCCAGCAGTGGATACAGGGACTCCTACGAGCAGTACTTC.